The following is a T cell receptor (beta chain) sequence with its context. This sample is drawn from a study of blood T cell repertoires in COVID-19. Study at large: The study drew acute and convalescent COVID-19 samples from the United States, Italy and Spain. PBMCs, B-cell-depleted T cells, or T cells were the source of the cDNA or gDNA that made up the material.

Assignments of participants to cohorts depended upon their own reported clinical history. Donors of Cohort 3 who recovered were those that had two negative PCRs, clearance, or symptom resolution. The CDR3 runs 15 residues. Germline V CDR1 and CDR2: SGHAT, FQNNGV. V lost 0 bases, J lost 5 bases, and 14 bases lay in between. Only in-frame clones appear in the TCRdb table, and some are missing; sequencing was by immunoSEQ multiplex PCR. The table lists over 350,000 clones, 85% to 90% of them singletons, with approximately 1.2% in the top ten. The sequenced sample was PBMCs or T cells enriched from blood (not recorded which). The clonotype originates from a woman under 30 who had recovered from COVID-19. V is TRBV11-2 and J is TRBJ2-7; a weak D match, TRBD2 (7 bases). Here the CDR3 DNA reads TGTGCCAGCAGCTTAGATTGGGGCGGGGGCAACGAGCAGTACTTC. Protein sequence: CASSLDWGGGNEQYF.